Listed below are T cell receptor beta chains from one sample, sequenced in a study of blood T cell repertoires in COVID-19. Here immunoSEQ multiplex PCR was the method, and the copy in TCRdb shows in-frame clones only, minus some. The sample carries approximately 330,000 clones, around 89% recorded once. Sequencing used peripheral blood. These receptors originate from a woman aged 45 to 65 with active or convalescent COVID-19. Each CDR3 is given with its conserved first and last residue. The order of the fields is D gene, J gene, V gene, clone size, CDR3 protein, CDR3 DNA. A D gene is named only where the DNA matches it firmly. Clone size is stated in some rows and not others, as once, few, many or a class when expanded.

>TRBD1|TRBJ2-7|TRBV4-3|-
CASSQETGAEQYF
TGCGCCAGCAGCCAAGAGACAGGGGCCGAGCAGTACTTC
>TRBD1|TRBJ2-7|TRBV19|once
CASSPIPTGAYEQYF
TGTGCCAGTAGTCCAATCCCTACAGGGGCCTACGAGCAGTACTTC
>-|TRBJ1-2|TRBV9|-
CASSVVGGYGYTF
TGTGCCAGCAGCGTAGTAGGGGGCTATGGCTACACCTTC
>TRBD1|TRBJ1-5|TRBV10-3|many
CAIRGDRDGQPQHF
TGTGCCATCAGGGGGGACAGGGACGGTCAGCCCCAGCATTTT
>-|TRBJ2-1|TRBV7-3|-
CASSLNPVLNEQFF
TGTGCCAGCAGCTTAAATCCGGTTTTGAATGAGCAGTTCTTC
>-|TRBJ2-5|TRBV9|-
CASSVGLSEGQETQYF
TGTGCCAGCAGCGTCGGGTTAAGCGAGGGCCAAGAGACCCAGTACTTC
>-|TRBJ1-1|TRBV2|-
CASSGTGLMNTEAFF
TGTGCCAGCAGTGGTACAGGCTTGATGAACACTGAAGCTTTCTTT
>TRBD1|TRBJ1-2|TRBV3-1/TRBV3-2|-
CASSLGTAYGYTF
TGTGCCAGCAGCCTCGGGACAGCGTATGGCTACACCTTC
>TRBD2|TRBJ2-7|TRBV10-3|once
CAISGQLTSGGDEQYF
TGTGCCATCAGTGGTCAGTTAACTAGCGGGGGTGATGAGCAGTACTTC
>-|TRBJ1-2|TRBV28|-
CASSPVGGGYTF
TGTGCCAGCAGTCCTGTGGGGGGTGGCTACACCTTC
>TRBD2|TRBJ2-1|TRBV6-5|-
CASSISGSFYNEQFF
TGTGCCAGCAGTATAAGCGGGAGTTTCTACAATGAGCAGTTCTTC
>-|TRBJ1-5|TRBV19|few
CASSEVENQPQHF
TGTGCCAGTAGTGAGGTCGAGAATCAGCCCCAGCATTTT
>-|TRBJ1-5|TRBV7-3|-
CASSQGLGQPQHF
TGTGCCAGCAGCCAGGGTCTTGGTCAGCCCCAGCATTTT
>-|TRBJ1-2|TRBV15|-
CATSRDRNYGYTF
TGTGCCACCAGCAGAGACAGGAACTATGGCTACACCTTC
>TRBD1|TRBJ1-3|TRBV28|-
CASSFQGAAGNTIYF
TGTGCCAGCAGCTTCCAGGGGGCCGCGGGAAACACCATATATTTT
>-|TRBJ2-7|TRBV5-1|-
CASSLAAGSGDPYEQYF
TGCGCCAGCAGCTTGGCTGCTGGGAGCGGAGATCCCTACGAGCAGTACTTC
>TRBD1|TRBJ1-1|TRBV5-5|-
CASSLGGTVNTEAFF
TGTGCCAGCAGCTTAGGCGGGACAGTGAACACTGAAGCTTTCTTT
>TRBD1|TRBJ2-2|TRBV5-1|-
CASSLAPGTGINTGELFF
TGCGCCAGCAGCTTGGCCCCCGGGACAGGGATCAACACCGGGGAGCTGTTTTTT
>-|TRBJ2-2|TRBV19|-
CASSPPGLRNTGELFF
TGTGCCAGTAGTCCGCCGGGACTGAGGAACACCGGGGAGCTGTTTTTT
>TRBD2|TRBJ2-7|TRBV6-5|-
CASWQRGVTYEQYF
TGTGCCAGCTGGCAGCGGGGGGTTACCTACGAGCAGTACTTC
>TRBD1|TRBJ2-1|TRBV27|-
CASSLYGVQGDYNEQFF
TGTGCCAGCAGTTTATACGGGGTGCAGGGGGATTACAATGAGCAGTTCTTC
>TRBD1|TRBJ1-2|TRBV27|-
CASSPLSSRDRGHGYTF
TGTGCCAGCAGTCCTCTCTCCTCGAGAGACAGGGGCCATGGCTACACCTTC
>TRBD1|TRBJ2-7|TRBV29-1|-
CSVEDPGQGLWEQYF
TGCAGCGTTGAAGACCCGGGACAGGGGCTGTGGGAGCAGTACTTC
>TRBD2|TRBJ2-1|TRBV4-2|-
CASSQDGDSGRLFF
TGTGCCAGCAGCCAAGATGGGGATAGCGGGAGGCTTTTCTTC
>TRBD1|TRBJ1-4|TRBV2|-
CASSGTGRGLFF
TGTGCCAGCAGTGGGACAGGGCGAGGACTGTTTTTT
>TRBD1|TRBJ2-7|TRBV27|-
CASRRLGTGGSYEQYF
TGTGCCAGCAGACGGCTAGGGACAGGGGGCTCCTACGAGCAGTACTTC
>-|TRBJ2-5|TRBV5-1|-
CASSLGSGETQYF
TGCGCCAGCAGCTTGGGGTCCGGTGAGACCCAGTACTTC
>-|TRBJ1-2|TRBV29-1|-
CSVAIRTDLGYTF
TGCAGCGTTGCTATCAGGACAGACCTTGGCTACACCTTC
>TRBD1|TRBJ1-3|TRBV11-2|few
CASSLTGSGNTIYF
TGTGCCAGCAGCTTGACAGGGTCTGGAAACACCATATATTTT
>TRBD2|TRBJ2-2|TRBV6-1|-
CASSGLAAQGPAGELFF
TGTGCCAGCAGTGGGCTAGCGGCCCAAGGACCGGCCGGGGAGCTGTTTTTT
>TRBD2|TRBJ2-5|TRBV4-2|-
CASSQDPSGGKQETQYF
TGTGCCAGCAGCCAAGACCCTAGCGGGGGGAAGCAAGAGACCCAGTACTTC
>-|TRBJ1-1|TRBV2|-
CASSPRDTALNTEAFF
TGTGCCAGCAGTCCTCGGGACACCGCCTTGAACACTGAAGCTTTCTTT
>TRBD1|TRBJ2-7|TRBV25-1|-
CASSEIGTGVYEQYF
TGTGCCAGCAGTGAGATCGGGACAGGCGTTTACGAGCAGTACTTC
>-|TRBJ1-1|TRBV20-1|-
CSARVGGWAFF
TGCAGTGCTAGAGTGGGGGGATGGGCTTTCTTT
>TRBD1|TRBJ2-5|TRBV11-3|-
CASSPGTAVTGRETQYF
TGTGCCAGCAGCCCGGGGACAGCTGTAACGGGCCGAGAGACCCAGTACTTC
>-|TRBJ1-6|TRBV4-1|-
CASSQGALSRTSPLHF
TGCGCCAGCAGCCAAGGGGCCCTCTCAAGGACATCACCCCTCCACTTT
>-|TRBJ2-4|TRBV7-9|-
CASSLDTGRNIQYF
TGTGCCAGCAGCTTAGACACAGGGCGTAACATTCAGTACTTC
>-|TRBJ2-3|TRBV5-1|-
CASSSTDTQYF
TGCGCCAGCAGCTCGACAGATACGCAGTATTTT
>TRBD1|TRBJ2-1|TRBV5-1|few
CASSWDQGAEQFF
TGCGCCAGCAGCTGGGACCAGGGGGCTGAGCAGTTCTTC
>-|TRBJ1-1|TRBV15|-
CATSSRQSSNTEAFF
TGTGCCACCAGCAGTAGACAGTCTTCCAACACTGAAGCTTTCTTT
>TRBD2|TRBJ2-3|TRBV28|-
CASSSPPGLVEDDSTDTQYF
TGTGCCAGCAGTTCTCCCCCGGGACTAGTTGAAGACGACAGCACAGATACGCAGTATTTT
>-|TRBJ1-2|TRBV7-2|-
CASQVSRQGRLANYGYTF
TGTGCCAGCCAGGTCTCAAGGCAGGGCCGTCTAGCTAACTATGGCTACACCTTC
>-|TRBJ2-3|TRBV7-2|-
CASSSLRGGGTDTQYF
TGTGCCAGCAGCTCCCTCAGGGGTGGTGGCACAGATACGCAGTATTTT
>-|TRBJ1-3|TRBV7-9|-
CASRPDSGNTIYF
TGTGCCAGCAGACCAGACTCTGGAAACACCATATATTTT
>TRBD2|TRBJ2-7|TRBV6-5|once
CASRRLAGGEEQYF
TGTGCCAGCAGAAGACTAGCGGGAGGGGAGGAGCAGTACTTC
>TRBD1|TRBJ2-7|TRBV4-2|-
CASSLYLQGNEQYF
TGTGCCAGCAGCCTCTATTTACAGGGGAACGAGCAGTACTTC
>-|TRBJ2-7|TRBV5-4|-
CASSSTTGPSTYEQYF
TGTGCCAGCAGCTCCACGACAGGACCCTCGACCTACGAGCAGTACTTC
>TRBD1|TRBJ1-2|TRBV4-3|once
CASSQAGQGNYGYTF
TGCGCCAGCAGCCAAGCGGGACAGGGGAACTATGGCTACACCTTC
>-|TRBJ2-3|TRBV11-2|-
CASSLVSVTDTQYF
TGTGCCAGCAGCTTAGTATCTGTGACAGATACGCAGTATTTT
>TRBD2|TRBJ2-5|TRBV4-1|-
CASSFRLAGTQETQYF
TGCGCCAGCAGCTTCCGACTAGCGGGGACCCAAGAGACCCAGTACTTC
>TRBD2|TRBJ2-1|TRBV11-2|-
CASSPIAGGPGDEQFF
TGTGCCAGCAGCCCGATAGCGGGGGGCCCCGGCGATGAGCAGTTCTTC
>TRBD2|TRBJ2-7|TRBV2|-
CASILLAGVGEQYF
TGTGCCAGCATTTTACTAGCGGGAGTGGGTGAGCAGTACTTC